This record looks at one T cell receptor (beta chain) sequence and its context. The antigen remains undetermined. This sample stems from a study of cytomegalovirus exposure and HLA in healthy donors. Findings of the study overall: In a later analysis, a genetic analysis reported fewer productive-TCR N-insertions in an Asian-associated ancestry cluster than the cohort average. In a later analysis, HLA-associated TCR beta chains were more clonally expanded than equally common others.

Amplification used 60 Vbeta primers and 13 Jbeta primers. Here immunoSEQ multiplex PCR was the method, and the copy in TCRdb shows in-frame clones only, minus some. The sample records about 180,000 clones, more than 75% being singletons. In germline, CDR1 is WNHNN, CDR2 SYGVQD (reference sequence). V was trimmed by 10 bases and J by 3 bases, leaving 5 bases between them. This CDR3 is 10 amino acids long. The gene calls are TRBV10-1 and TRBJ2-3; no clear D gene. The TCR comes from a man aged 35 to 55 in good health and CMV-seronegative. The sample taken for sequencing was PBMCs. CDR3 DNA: TGCGCCAACAATACAGATACGCAGTATTTT. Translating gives CANNTDTQYF.